Listed here are 25 T cell receptor beta chains from one sample, sequenced in a study of blood T cell repertoires in COVID-19. Produced via immunoSEQ multiplex PCR; TCRdb's table is partial and in-frame only. The sample includes about 27,000 clones, around 80% of them seen just once. Sequencing used peripheral blood. The receptor set was obtained from a woman of 80 years or more with acute or convalescent COVID-19.

This clone was seen a handful of times. This chain joins TRBV18 and TRBJ1-4; a possible D gene is TRBD1 (5 bases). The CDR3 totals 15 residues. Looked up from germline, CDR1 is KGHSH and CDR2 is LQKENI. The V end lost 0 bases, the J end lost 8 bases, and 13 bases lay between the germline ends. The CDR3 nucleotides are TGTGCCAGCTCACCACCCGGCAGGGCGGGGGAAAAACTGTTTTTT. As protein: CASSPPGRAGEKLFF.

The chain has TRBV6-6 and TRBJ2-3; 9 bases map to TRBD2. The CDR3 is made up of 16 amino acids. V gave up 5 bases and J gave up 5 bases; unmatched junction bases: 11. The germline gives CDR1 MNHNY, CDR2 SVGAGI (reference sequence). CDR3 DNA sequence: TGTGCCAGCAGTCCCCCTGCGGGGGGGTTTCTAGATACGCAGTATTTT. This codes for CASSPPAGGFLDTQYF.

V and J are TRBV7-8 and TRBJ2-2; D is ambiguous. V was cut by 5 bases and J by 1 base, with 8 bases left in between. The CDR3 sequence is 14 residues long. CDR1 and CDR2 (germline): SGHVS, FQNEAQ. The CDR3 here is CASSQGGNTGELFF. The CDR3 nucleotides read TGTGCCAGCAGCCAAGGCGGGAACACCGGGGAGCTGTTTTTT.

The chain recombines TRBV24-1 with TRBJ1-4; D is ambiguous. The germline V gene has CDR1 KGHDR and CDR2 SFDVKD. V shed 0 bases and J shed 5 bases, with 15 bases lying between them. The CDR3 runs to 17 residues. CDR3 DNA sequence: TGTGCCACCAGTGATTTGCGAATTTACCTACCAAATGAAAAACTGTTTTTT. Protein: CATSDLRIYLPNEKLFF.

The V gene is TRBV4-3, the J gene TRBJ2-3; D is unresolved. The CDR3 length is 16 residues. Germline values: CDR1 LGHNA, CDR2 YSLEER. V was shortened by 0 bases and J by 2 bases, with 12 bases between the two germline ends. The CDR3 spells CASSQDPGINTDTQYF. The CDR3 DNA follows: TGCGCCAGCAGCCAAGACCCAGGAATCAACACAGATACGCAGTATTTT.

The chain carries TRBV15 and TRBJ2-2, with TRBD1 matching over 7 bases. V lost 5 bases to trimming and J lost 5 bases; unmatched junction nucleotides: 8. This CDR3 is 15 amino acids long. Germline V gene lookup returns CDR1 LNHNV and CDR2 YYDKDF (reference sequence). The CDR3 DNA reads as TGTGCCACCAGCGTGGAGAGGGGGCAGACCGGGGAGCTGTTTTTT. It codes for CATSVERGQTGELFF.

This chain uses TRBV29-1 with TRBJ1-1, with D tentatively TRBD1 (6 bases). The CDR3 totals 13 residues. Trimming removed 3 bases from V and 5 bases from J, with 13 bases in between. Germline V CDR1 and CDR2: SQVTM, ANQGSEA. The CDR3 DNA reads TGCAGCGTTGACAGGGCCCAGGGGACTGAAGCTTTCTTT. It specifies CSVDRAQGTEAFF.

This clone was recorded only once. The chain employs TRBV28 and TRBJ1-1; TRBD1 might be the D (6 bases). This CDR3 has 13 amino acids. Germline CDR1 is MDHEN and CDR2 is SYDVKM. Deletions cut 5 bases from V and 0 bases from J, with 7 bases between. CDR3 DNA: TGTGCCAGCAGTACAGGGTTGAACACTGAAGCTTTCTTT. Protein product: CASSTGLNTEAFF.

The V call is TRBV24-1, the J call TRBJ1-5; 7 nucleotides match TRBD1. The CDR3 has 14 residues. After removal of 4 bases from V and 5 bases from J, the junction contained 4 bases not matched to a gene. CDR1 and CDR2 from the germline V gene are KGHDR and SFDVKD. The CDR3 bases are TGTGCCACCAGTGACGACAGGGTAGATCAGCCCCAGCATTTT. Its translation: CATSDDRVDQPQHF.

The chain recombines TRBV28 with TRBJ1-4; D is unclear. Trimming removed 2 bases from V and 3 bases from J, with 10 bases in between. There are 15 residues in the CDR3. Looked up from germline, CDR1 is MDHEN and CDR2 is SYDVKM. The CDR3 sequence is CASSLPGAPNEKLFF. The CDR3 coding sequence is TGTGCCAGCAGTTTACCGGGAGCCCCTAATGAAAAACTGTTTTTT.

This clone was recorded once. The chain recombines TRBV12-3 or TRBV12-4 with TRBJ1-1; no clear D gene. Between the trimmed V and J ends, which lost 7 bases and 3 bases, there was a span of 12 bases. The length of the CDR3 is 13 residues. CDR3 DNA: TGTGCCAGCATTAAGGAGGTCTACACTGAAGCTTTCTTT. This encodes CASIKEVYTEAFF.

This clone has only one observation. V is TRBV7-9 and J is TRBJ2-3, with 11 positions matching TRBD2. The CDR3 contains 16 residues. In germline, CDR1 is SEHNR, CDR2 FQNEAQ (reference sequence). The ends lost 5 bases at V and 1 base at J; junction bases unmatched: 5. The CDR3 DNA reads TGTGCCAGCAGCCTCCTGACTAGCGGGGGCACAGATACGCAGTATTTT. Amino acid sequence: CASSLLTSGGTDTQYF.

The CDR3 region is CASSWGTGTDSPLHF. DNA of the CDR3: TGCGCCAGCAGCTGGGGGACAGGGACTGATTCACCCCTCCACTTT. The V call is TRBV5-1, the J call TRBJ1-6, with TRBD1 identical over 9 bases. CDR1 SGHRS and CDR2 YFSETQ come from the germline V gene. J lost 8 bases, V lost 3 bases, and 6 bases had no gene match. This CDR3 is 15 amino acids long.

This rearrangement joins TRBV7-8 to TRBJ2-1, with a tentative D call TRBD2 (6 bases). V gave up 5 bases and J gave up 15 bases, with 17 bases separating them. Germline-derived CDR1 and CDR2 are SGHVS and FQNEAQ. CDR3 length: 12 amino acids. The CDR3 region has the DNA TGTGCCAGCAGCCCAGAGGCTAGCGCGGGGTTCTTC. Protein sequence: CASSPEASAGFF.

The V and J genes are TRBV28 and TRBJ1-2; 7 bases are shared with TRBD1. Per the germline V gene, CDR1 is MDHEN and CDR2 is SYDVKM. This CDR3 has 13 residues. J lost 4 bases, V lost 6 bases, and 5 bases had no gene match. For the CDR3, the DNA is TGTGCCAGCAGACTGACAGGGTTCTATGGCTACACCTTC. Protein product: CASRLTGFYGYTF.

This rearrangement joins TRBV27 to TRBJ2-5, with TRBD2 matching over 11 bases. J lost 5 bases, V lost 0 bases, and 11 bases had no gene match. The CDR3 covers 18 residues. Per germline, CDR1 MNHEY and CDR2 SMNVEV (reference sequence). For the CDR3, the DNA is TGTGCCAGCAGTTTATCGCGAGTAGCGGGAGGGCCTGTGGAGACCCAGTACTTC. This codes for CASSLSRVAGGPVETQYF.

The genes are TRBV6-5 and TRBJ1-2; TRBD1 matches 11 bases. The CDR3 has 15 residues. CDR1 and CDR2 (germline): MNHEY, SVGAGI. The V gene end was trimmed by 5 bases and the J gene end by 6 bases; junction bases not matched to a gene: 8. CDR3: CASSRRTGGADGYTF. The CDR3 DNA reads as TGTGCCAGCAGTAGAAGGACAGGGGGCGCGGATGGCTACACCTTC.

V is TRBV7-9 and J is TRBJ1-6, with 10 positions matching TRBD1. The germline gives CDR1 SEHNR, CDR2 FQNEAQ (reference sequence). The CDR3 consists of 15 residues. V lost 5 bases to trimming and J lost 6 bases; unmatched junction nucleotides: 4. In DNA, the CDR3 is TGTGCCAGCAGCCCAAGGACAGGGGGTAATTCACCCCTCCACTTT. Amino acids: CASSPRTGGNSPLHF.

The V gene is TRBV7-9, the J gene TRBJ1-1, with D tentatively TRBD1 (6 bases). Germline V gene lookup returns CDR1 SEHNR and CDR2 FQNEAQ (reference sequence). Trimming stripped 4 bases from V and 5 bases from J, with 14 bases between. The CDR3 length is 14 residues. CDR3 in DNA: TGTGCCAGCAGCTCAGGTACAGGGTGGACTGAAGCTTTCTTT. This sequence encodes CASSSGTGWTEAFF.

Comments on this clone: A read error may produce the germline difference seen at one junction end. The chain couples TRBV25-1 to TRBJ1-1; D is undetermined. Per the germline V gene, CDR1 is MGHDK and CDR2 is SYGVNS. There are 14 residues in the CDR3. The CDR3 DNA is TGTGCCAGCAGTGATTGGATTCCTCAGGCTGAGGCTTTCTTT. Its translation: CASSDWIPQAEAFF.

The genes are TRBV5-1 and TRBJ2-7; D call uncertain. The CDR3 has 14 residues. The V gene lost 4 bases and the J gene lost 4 bases, with 15 bases spanning the gap. The V gene's germline CDR1 is SGHRS and CDR2 YFSETQ. The CDR3 is CASSPQEGPYEQYF. The CDR3 DNA reads TGCGCCAGCAGCCCCCAGGAAGGCCCTTACGAGCAGTACTTC. Variable domain in full (rest from reference TRBV5-1 and TRBJ2-7): KAGVTQTPRYLIKTRGQQVTLSCSPISGHRSVSWYQQTPGQGLQFLFEYFSETQRNKGNFPGRFSGRQFSNSRSEMNVSTLELGDSALYLCASSPQEGPYEQYFGPGTRLTVT.

The CDR3 nucleotides read TGCAGTGCTAGTTCCGGGAGGGCCCCCGAGCAGTACTTC. This encodes CSASSGRAPEQYF. The rearrangement uses TRBV20-1 and TRBJ2-7; TRBD2 matches 8 bases. The germline V gene encodes CDR1 DFQATT and CDR2 SNEGSKA (reference sequence). The V and J ends lost 3 bases and 6 bases, in that order; junction bases with no gene match: 7. The CDR3 is made up of 13 amino acids.

The genes are TRBV27 and TRBJ2-7; maybe TRBD2 (7 bases). Germline V gene data show CDR1 as MNHEY and CDR2 as SMNVEV (reference sequence). V dropped 5 bases and J dropped 4 bases, with 9 bases sitting between them. The CDR3 is 12 amino acids. The CDR3 reads CASSKGGYEQYF. CDR3 DNA sequence: TGTGCCAGCAGTAAGGGGGGGTACGAGCAGTACTTC.

The chain carries TRBV10-3 and TRBJ2-3; maybe TRBD1 (5 bases). This CDR3 comprises 16 residues. Germline V gives CDR1 ENHRY, CDR2 SYGVKD. Trimming took 3 bases from V and 0 from J, leaving 13 bases between them. The CDR3 region is CAISDPDRASTDTQYF. The CDR3 region has the DNA TGTGCCATCAGTGACCCAGACAGAGCTAGCACAGATACGCAGTATTTT.

This clone was seen a single time. V is TRBV5-1 and J is TRBJ1-4, with TRBD1 identical over 9 bases. The V and J ends lost 5 bases and 6 bases, in that order; junction bases with no gene match: 5. In germline, CDR1 is SGHRS, CDR2 YFSETQ. The CDR3 covers 14 residues. The CDR3 reads CASSAGTGYEKLFF. The CDR3 coding sequence is TGCGCCAGCAGTGCCGGGACAGGGTATGAAAAACTGTTTTTT. The full variable domain, its missing parts supplied by reference TRBV5-1 and TRBJ1-4, is KAGVTQTPRYLIKTRGQQVTLSCSPISGHRSVSWYQQTPGQGLQFLFEYFSETQRNKGNFPGRFSGRQFSNSRSEMNVSTLELGDSALYLCASSAGTGYEKLFFGSGTQLSVL.